Detailed here is one T cell receptor beta chain. Sequencing was performed with immunoSEQ multiplex PCR; in TCRdb, only in-frame clones are kept and a portion is missing. The repertoire holds 100,000 or so clones, with roughly four fifths as singletons. This sample is part of a study of control samples from healthy donors and cancer patients. Germline V gene sequence: CDR1 SGHDN, CDR2 FVKESK. CDR3 length equals 15 residues. V lost 2 bases and J lost 6, with 14 bases in between. The chain combines TRBV14 with TRBJ2-4, with TRBD2 as a possible D gene (6 bases). Sequencing was performed on blood. This receptor was obtained from a woman between 50 and 59 years old in good health. The chain's CDR3 is CASSQWGGEGNIQYF. The CDR3 bases are TGTGCCAGCAGCCAATGGGGAGGTGAGGGAAACATTCAGTACTTC.